The subject of this entry is one T cell receptor beta chain. Germline-derived CDR1 and CDR2 are SEHNR and FQNEAQ (reference sequence). The CDR3 extends over 16 amino acids. Deletions cut 6 bases from V and 2 bases from J, with 18 bases between. The entry originates in a study of blood T cell repertoires in COVID-19. Some clones are missing from TCRdb's copy, which holds only in-frame ones; the method was immunoSEQ multiplex PCR. Of 110,000 or so clones listed, 70% to 90% are singletons. The origin of this receptor is a man in his sixties with acute or convalescent COVID-19. Source material: peripheral blood. The V gene is TRBV7-9, the J gene TRBJ2-3, with a tentative D call TRBD2 (5 bases). DNA for the CDR3: TGTGCCAGCAGGGAGTCGTCGAGCGGCCTCACAGATACGCAGTATTTT. Amino acid sequence: CASRESSSGLTDTQYF.